This record looks at one T cell receptor (beta chain) sequence and its context. No antigen is known for it. One junction end disagrees with the germline gene, perhaps due to a read error. This sample is drawn from a study of shared clonotypes between healthy human individuals. Points from the study as a whole: The study sampled only blood, and tissue repertoires likely differ.

At a deep level, the assay was run. Assay used: immunoSEQ multiplex PCR; TCRdb lists only in-frame clones, some missing. Seen here are approximately 440,000 clones, about 74% observed once, and the top ten hold around 12%. Germline assignment: CDR1 MNHNY and CDR2 SVGAGI (reference sequence). The CDR3 is 13 amino acids. The receptor was isolated from a woman aged 40 to 50 in good health. Some clones in this sample may be carry-over from other donors' samples. The material sequenced was PBMCs. The J gene is TRBJ1-1, the V gene TRBV6-6; no reliable D call. Here the CDR3 reads CAISLEMNTEAFF. In DNA form, the CDR3 reads TGTGCCATCAGTCTGGAGATGAACACTGAAGCTTTCTTT.